This entry lists 14 T cell receptor beta chains sequenced from one sample in a study of cytomegalovirus exposure and HLA in healthy donors. The PCR was carried out with 60 Vbeta primers and 13 Jbeta primers. Clones were sequenced by immunoSEQ multiplex PCR, and TCRdb holds only the in-frame ones, with some missing. Of approximately 78,000 clones listed, approximately 84% are singletons. Sequencing was carried out using PBMCs. The receptors shown here come from a woman in her fifties or sixties in good health and CMV-seronegative.

This CDR3 reads CASSATSEYYNEQFF. Written as DNA, the CDR3 is TGTGCCAGCAGCGCGACTAGCGAATACTACAATGAGCAGTTCTTC. The genes are TRBV7-3 and TRBJ2-1; 8 bases align to TRBD2. In germline, CDR1 is SGHTA, CDR2 FQGTGA. The length of the CDR3 is 15 residues. V gave up 5 bases and J gave up 3 bases; unmatched junction bases: 6. Using reference TRBV7-3 and TRBJ2-1 for the parts outside the CDR3, the full variable domain is GAGVSQTPSNKVTEKGKYVELRCDPISGHTALYWYRQSLGQGPEFLIYFQGTGAADDSGLPNDRFFAVRPEGSVSTLKIQRTERGDSAVYLCASSATSEYYNEQFFGPGTRLTVL.

The genes are TRBV9 and TRBJ1-4; D is unclear. The ends were cut back, 0 bases at V and 8 bases at J, with 11 bases in the middle. Germline CDR1 SGDLS, CDR2 YYNGEE. This CDR3 contains 14 residues. In nucleotides, the CDR3 is TGTGCCAGCAGCGTAGACGGGGTGAGAGAAAAACTGTTTTTT. This codes for CASSVDGVREKLFF.

V usage is TRBV27 and J usage is TRBJ2-7; weak D call: TRBD2 (6 bases). The germline V and J ends were trimmed by 2 bases and 3 bases, with 8 bases remaining between them. This CDR3 spans 13 amino acids. CDR1 is MNHEY, CDR2 SMNVEV, per germline (reference sequence). CDR3 in amino acids: CASSLVGSYEQYF. The CDR3 coding sequence is TGTGCCAGCAGTTTAGTCGGGAGCTACGAGCAGTACTTC.

The chain couples TRBV28 to TRBJ2-7; a possible D gene is TRBD1 (6 bases). The germline V gene encodes CDR1 MDHEN and CDR2 SYDVKM. This CDR3 is 16 amino acids long. With 4 bases removed from V and 1 base from J, the gap between germline ends came to 17 bases. The CDR3 nucleotides are TGTGCCAGCAGTTCGCCCAGGACAGATAATTCCTACGAGCAGTACTTC. Translation gives CASSSPRTDNSYEQYF.

This rearrangement joins TRBV18 to TRBJ2-7; possible D gene TRBD2, 6 bases. The CDR3 extends over 13 amino acids. The germline V and J ends were trimmed by 3 bases and 2 bases, with 8 bases remaining between them. CDR1 is KGHSH, CDR2 LQKENI, per germline. CDR3 residues: CASSPASAYEQYV. For the CDR3, the DNA is TGTGCCAGCTCACCGGCTAGCGCCTACGAGCAGTACGTC.

This chain links TRBV19 with TRBJ2-5, with 7 nucleotides matching TRBD2. CDR3 length equals 15 residues. With V trimmed by 3 bases and J by 4 bases, 8 bases remained unmatched. Germline V gene lookup returns CDR1 LNHDA and CDR2 SQIVND (reference sequence). The DNA of the CDR3 is TGTGCCAGTAGTATCTCCGCGGGGAGGGGAGAGACCCAGTACTTC. This encodes CASSISAGRGETQYF. The full variable domain, with the rest looked up from reference TRBV19 and TRBJ2-5, is DGGITQSPKYLFRKEGQNVTLSCEQNLNHDAMYWYRQDPGQGLRLIYYSQIVNDFQKGDIAEGYSVSREKKESFPLTVTSAQKNPTAFYLCASSISAGRGETQYFGPGTRLLVL.

This clone came up once. The CDR3 region is CASSASGRLSGANVLTF. The DNA for the CDR3 is TGTGCCAGCAGTGCTAGCGGGAGACTCTCTGGGGCCAACGTCCTGACTTTC. This sequence joins TRBV6-1 and TRBJ2-6; 10 bases are shared with TRBD2. Germline trimming cut 4 bases from V and 0 bases from J; bases unmatched to any gene: 3. CDR3 length: 17 residues. Germline V CDR1 and CDR2: MNHNS, SASEGT.

This clone came up a few times. The gene calls are TRBV6-1 and TRBJ2-5; D ambiguous. Trimming left V 4 bases short and J 2 bases short, with 14 bases between. The CDR3 contains 15 residues. Germline CDR1 reads MNHNS; CDR2 reads SASEGT. In DNA, the CDR3 is TGTGCCAGCAGTGGACTTGGGTCGGGTCAAGAGACCCAGTACTTC. Protein sequence: CASSGLGSGQETQYF.

The chain combines TRBV6-5 with TRBJ2-7; D gene unclear. The germline V gene has CDR1 MNHEY and CDR2 SVGAGI. The CDR3 covers 14 residues. With 0 bases removed from V and 4 bases from J, the gap between germline ends came to 10 bases. CDR3 nucleotides: TGTGCCAGCAGTTACTCGCGACCCAGGTACGAGCAGTACGTC. Protein sequence: CASSYSRPRYEQYV.

The CDR3 nucleotides are TGTGCCAGCAGCCGCCTCCAGGACAGGCTACGACCGGGCACTGAAGCTTTCTTT. It encodes CASSRLQDRLRPGTEAFF. V gene TRBV7-9 combines with J gene TRBJ1-1, with 7 positions matching TRBD1. This CDR3 comprises 18 residues. Germline CDR1 and CDR2: SEHNR and FQNEAQ (reference sequence). J was trimmed by 4 bases and V by 5 bases; bases with no gene match: 19.

The table lists this clone with a few counts. CDR3 coding DNA: TGTGCCAGCAGCTTGATCCAGGGGGCGGTTGAAAAACTGTTTTTT. Encoded protein: CASSLIQGAVEKLFF. The rearrangement links TRBV5-6 to TRBJ1-4; 8 bases are a match to TRBD1. Unmatched junction bases numbered 6, after V lost 1 base and J lost 7 bases. Germline CDR1 reads SGHDT; CDR2 reads YYEEEE. The CDR3 length is 15 residues.

V is TRBV10-2 and J is TRBJ2-1, with D perhaps TRBD1 (5 bases). Germline V CDR1 and CDR2: WSHSY, SAAADI. Trimming pared 6 bases from V and 4 bases from J, leaving 13 bases between. The CDR3 has 14 amino acids. DNA of the CDR3: TGCGCCAGCAGCGTTCTCAGGGCTTACAATGAGCAGTTCTTC. Protein sequence: CASSVLRAYNEQFF.

The chain joins TRBV2 to TRBJ1-5; TRBD1 matches at 7 bases. The trim removed 6 bases at V and 1 base at J, leaving 9 bases unmatched. Per germline, CDR1 SNHLY and CDR2 FYNNEI. The CDR3 extends over 16 amino acids. The CDR3 protein is CASRAHRGQSNQPQHF. The DNA for the CDR3 is TGTGCCAGCAGAGCACACAGGGGTCAGAGCAATCAGCCCCAGCATTTT.

This chain connects TRBV4-2 to TRBJ1-1; perhaps TRBD1 as D (6 bases). The V end lost 0 bases, the J end lost 5 bases, and 19 bases lay between the germline ends. This CDR3 spans 17 amino acids. The germline V gene encodes CDR1 LGHNA and CDR2 YNFKEQ. CDR3 sequence: CASSQDGMRGANTEAFF. CDR3 nucleotide sequence: TGTGCCAGCAGCCAAGATGGTATGCGGGGGGCTAATACTGAAGCTTTCTTT.